The 11 T cell receptor beta chains in this list originate from one sample, sequenced in a study of T cells in localized non-small cell lung cancer. Measured with immunoSEQ multiplex PCR; TCRdb has only the in-frame clones, and not every one. The sample shows approximately 14,000 clones, around nine tenths of them seen only once. Source: peripheral blood mononuclear cells, taken before any cancer treatment. These receptors originate from a man between 40 and 70 years old with stage III lung adenocarcinoma.

CDR3 protein: CASSPRTSVNHEQFF. The CDR3 DNA is TGCGCCAGCAGCCCACGGACTAGCGTGAATCATGAGCAGTTCTTC. The V and J genes are TRBV4-1 and TRBJ2-1, with TRBD2 matching over 9 bases. Germline CDR1 and CDR2: MGHRA and YSYEKL. V shed 4 bases and J 8 bases; nucleotides not matched to a gene: 9. This CDR3 has 15 amino acids.

The chain combines TRBV28 with TRBJ2-3; tentatively, D is TRBD1 or TRBD2 (5 bases each). V dropped 3 bases and J dropped 0 bases, with 13 bases sitting between them. The CDR3 is 16 residues long. From germline, CDR1 is MDHEN and CDR2 SYDVKM. CDR3 in amino acids: CASSLGETSSTDTQYF. In nucleotides, the CDR3 is TGTGCCAGCAGTTTGGGGGAGACGTCTAGCACAGATACGCAGTATTTT.

As to this clone: A junction end diverges from the germline sequence, so it may reflect a read error. The rearrangement joins TRBV2 to TRBJ2-2; 8 bases line up with TRBD1. In germline, CDR1 is SNHLY, CDR2 FYNNEI. The CDR3 consists of 14 residues. The CDR3 DNA follows: TGTGCCAGCAGATGGACAGGGAACTCCGGGGAGCTGTTTTTT. Translating it yields CASRWTGNSGELFF.

The CDR3 reads CASSLEGLEGEGFF. CDR3 sequence (DNA): TGTGCCAGCAGTTTAGAGGGACTAGAGGGCGAGGGGTTCTTC. This sequence joins TRBV28 and TRBJ2-1; 8 nucleotides match TRBD2. The CDR3 runs to 14 residues. The germline V gene has CDR1 MDHEN and CDR2 SYDVKM. The J segment lost 15 bases and the V segment lost 2 bases, leaving 12 bases of the junction unmatched. Filled out from reference TRBV28 and TRBJ2-1, the complete variable domain reads DVKVTQSSRYLVKRTGEKVFLECVQDMDHENMFWYRQDPGLGLRLIYFSYDVKMKEKGDIPEGYSVSREKKERFSLILESASTNQTSMYLCASSLEGLEGEGFFGPGTRLTVL.

In its sample, this clone was seen a few times. The chain couples TRBV7-9 to TRBJ2-1, with D possibly being TRBD1 (5 bases). Germline CDR1 is SEHNR and CDR2 is FQNEAQ (reference sequence). V was trimmed by 6 bases and J by 5 bases, leaving 11 bases between them. The CDR3 is made up of 13 amino acids. CDR3 bases: TGTGCCAGCAGTCCTCTAGGGGACAATGAGCAGTTCTTC. Protein product: CASSPLGDNEQFF. Full variable domain (rest looked up from reference TRBV7-9 and TRBJ2-1): DTGVSQNPRHKITKRGQNVTFRCDPISEHNRLYWYRQTLGQGPEFLTYFQNEAQLEKSRLLSDRFSAERPKGSFSTLEIQRTEQGDSAMYLCASSPLGDNEQFFGPGTRLTVL.

This rearrangement joins TRBV19 to TRBJ2-3; D not certain. V gave up 5 bases and J gave up 0 bases, with 12 bases separating them. CDR1 and CDR2 (germline): LNHDA, SQIVND (reference sequence). The CDR3 sequence is 15 residues long. CDR3 region: CASSFSSYSTDTQYF. The CDR3 bases are TGTGCCAGTAGTTTTTCAAGTTATAGCACAGATACGCAGTATTTT.

The chain joins TRBV6-5 to TRBJ2-1, with D perhaps TRBD1 (6 bases). The CDR3 is made up of 14 amino acids. Germline V CDR1 and CDR2: MNHEY, SVGAGI. V shed 8 bases and J shed 7 bases, with 18 bases lying between them. CDR3 sequence: CASDTGHYRNEQFF. CDR3 DNA: TGTGCCAGCGACACAGGGCACTATCGGAATGAGCAGTTCTTC.

The CDR3 here is CASSFYGHEQANYGYTF. CDR3 coding DNA: TGTGCCAGCAGTTTTTACGGACACGAACAAGCTAACTATGGCTACACCTTC. The V gene is TRBV28, the J gene TRBJ1-2, with D perhaps matching TRBD1 (5 bases). Germline V gene sequence: CDR1 MDHEN, CDR2 SYDVKM. The CDR3 runs to 17 residues. The V and J ends lost 3 bases and 0 bases respectively, with 17 bases between them.

The V call is TRBV2, the J call TRBJ2-3; 10 nucleotides align to TRBD2. CDR3 length equals 17 residues. V gave up 1 base and J gave up 4 bases; unmatched junction bases: 8. CDR1 SNHLY and CDR2 FYNNEI come from the germline V gene. CDR3 coding DNA: TGTGCCAGCAGTGAAGATACACCTAGCGGGAGATCAGATACGCAGTATTTT. Its translation: CASSEDTPSGRSDTQYF.

The chain is built from TRBV18 and TRBJ2-7; 9 nucleotides line up with TRBD2. In germline, CDR1 is KGHSH, CDR2 LQKENI. With V trimmed by 8 bases and J by 6 bases, 8 bases remained unmatched. The CDR3 has 13 residues. The CDR3 spells CASRTSALGEQYF. The CDR3 DNA is TGTGCCAGCCGGACTAGCGCTTTGGGCGAGCAGTACTTC.

The chain joins TRBV27 to TRBJ1-2; 8 bases are a match to TRBD1. Trimming cost V 6 bases and J 2 bases; bases outside gene matches: 8. Germline V CDR1 and CDR2: MNHEY, SMNVEV (reference sequence). This CDR3 has 15 amino acids. CDR3 DNA sequence: TGTGCCAGCAGGGGCGGACAGGGACCAAACTATGGCTACACCTTC. Translating it yields CASRGGQGPNYGYTF.